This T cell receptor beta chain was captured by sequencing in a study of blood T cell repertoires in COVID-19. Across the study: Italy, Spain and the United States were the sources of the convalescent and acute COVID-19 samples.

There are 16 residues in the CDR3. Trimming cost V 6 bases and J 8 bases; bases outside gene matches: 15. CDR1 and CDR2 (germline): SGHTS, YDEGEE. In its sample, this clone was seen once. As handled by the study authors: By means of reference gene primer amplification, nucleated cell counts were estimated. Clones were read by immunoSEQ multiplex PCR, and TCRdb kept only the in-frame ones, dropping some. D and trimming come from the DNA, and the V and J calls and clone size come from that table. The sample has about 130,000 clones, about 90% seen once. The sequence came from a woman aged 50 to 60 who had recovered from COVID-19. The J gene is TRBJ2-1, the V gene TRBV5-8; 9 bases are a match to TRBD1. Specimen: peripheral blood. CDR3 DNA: TGTGCCAGCATCCAAAGCGGACAGGGGATTCGGGATGAGCAGTTCTTC. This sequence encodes CASIQSGQGIRDEQFF.